Shown below are 13 T cell receptor beta chains from a single sample sequenced in a study of blood T cell repertoires in COVID-19. TCRdb's copy holds only in-frame clones and misses some; the assay was immunoSEQ multiplex PCR. The table shows about 210,000 clones, with roughly 86% occurring only once. The specimen sequenced was PBMCs or T cells enriched from blood (not recorded which). The receptor source for this set is a woman between 40 and 55 years old in a cohort exposed to, infected with or recovered from COVID-19 (not recorded which).

The chain is built from TRBV7-9 and TRBJ1-1; D uncertain. V gave up 1 base and J gave up 7 bases, with 10 bases separating them. The CDR3 sequence is 13 residues long. Per germline, CDR1 SEHNR and CDR2 FQNEAQ (reference sequence). CDR3 in amino acids: CASSLGLLDEAFF. CDR3 sequence (DNA): TGTGCCAGCAGCTTAGGTCTTCTAGATGAAGCTTTCTTT.

The gene calls are TRBV28 and TRBJ1-5, with a possible D match to TRBD1 (6 bases). CDR1 is MDHEN, CDR2 SYDVKM, per germline. There are 16 residues in the CDR3. V lost 6 bases, J lost 3 bases, and 18 bases lay in between. CDR3 sequence: CASRANRDGDNQPQHF. The CDR3 DNA reads TGTGCCAGCAGAGCCAACAGGGATGGGGACAATCAGCCCCAGCATTTT.

The chain uses TRBV5-1 and TRBJ1-4; maybe TRBD1 (6 bases). The V end lost 6 bases, the J end lost 11 bases, and 17 bases lay between the germline ends. CDR3 length: 13 amino acids. Germline V gene sequence: CDR1 SGHRS, CDR2 YFSETQ. CDR3 amino acids: CASNSGGEDKLFF. CDR3 nucleotides: TGCGCCAGCAACAGCGGGGGCGAGGATAAACTGTTTTTT.

This clone was detected many times. The rearrangement uses TRBV6-1 and TRBJ2-7; perhaps TRBD1 as D (5 bases). Germline V gives CDR1 MNHNS, CDR2 SASEGT. This CDR3 region has 14 residues. Trimming removed 3 bases from V and 2 bases from J, with 11 bases in between. The CDR3 loop reads CASSDDRIAYEQYF. The CDR3 DNA reads TGTGCCAGCAGTGATGACAGAATTGCCTACGAGCAGTACTTC.

The J gene is TRBJ2-7, the V gene TRBV29-1; 7 positions match TRBD2. The CDR3 consists of 14 residues. Per germline, CDR1 SQVTM and CDR2 ANQGSEA. V shed 4 bases, J shed 4 bases, and the junction held 10 bases outside the gene matches. CDR3: CSVAGGEGPYEQYF. CDR3 bases: TGCAGCGTTGCGGGGGGAGAAGGCCCTTACGAGCAGTACTTC.

The gene calls are TRBV27 and TRBJ2-7, with 8 bases identical to TRBD1. V shed 5 bases, J shed 3 bases, and the junction held 9 bases outside the gene matches. This CDR3 spans 15 amino acids. Per the germline V gene, CDR1 is MNHEY and CDR2 is SMNVEV (reference sequence). CDR3 protein: CASSAWGQVGYEQYF. Here the CDR3 DNA reads TGTGCCAGCAGTGCCTGGGGACAGGTGGGCTACGAGCAGTACTTC.

The gene calls are TRBV2 and TRBJ2-7, with a weak D call TRBD1 (5 bases). The CDR3 runs to 13 residues. From germline, CDR1 is SNHLY and CDR2 FYNNEI. The V end was cut by 8 bases, the J end by 4 bases, with 15 bases between. The CDR3 coding sequence is TGTGCCAGCCGGCCCGACAGTACTTACGAGCAGTACTTC. It codes for CASRPDSTYEQYF.

The chain has TRBV7-8 and TRBJ1-1; D may be TRBD1 (5 bases). The CDR3 is 15 residues long. Trimming shortened V by 3 bases and J by 1 base, and 12 bases separated the two germline ends. Germline V gene sequence: CDR1 SGHVS, CDR2 FQNEAQ. CDR3 amino acids: CASSLNQGSNTEAFF. The CDR3 DNA is TGTGCCAGCAGCTTGAACCAGGGATCGAACACTGAAGCTTTCTTT.

CDR3 nucleotides: TGTGCCAGCAGTTCAGGGCCGTGGGAGCAGTTCTTC. Amino acids: CASSSGPWEQFF. The chain employs TRBV12-3 or TRBV12-4 and TRBJ2-1; TRBD1 is a possible D gene (5 bases). The CDR3 sequence is 12 residues long. Trimming pared 4 bases from V and 10 bases from J, leaving 11 bases between.

The rearrangement uses TRBV21-1 and TRBJ1-3; TRBD1 is taken as the D call from the table, unchecked against the DNA. TRBV21-1 is an annotated pseudogene. The CDR3 has 13 residues. CDR3 loop: CASIPGQGNTIYF. In nucleotides, the CDR3 is TGTGCCAGCATCCCGGGACAGGGAAACACCATATATTTT.

The gene calls are TRBV7-2 and TRBJ1-2; D remains unclear. V lost 3 bases, J lost 3 bases, and 8 bases lay in between. The germline V gene has CDR1 SGHTA and CDR2 FQGNSA. This CDR3 region has 13 residues. The CDR3 bases are TGTGCCAGCAGCTTGGGTCGGGACTATGGCTACACCTTC. This encodes CASSLGRDYGYTF.

The V and J genes are TRBV10-1 and TRBJ2-1; 11 bases align to TRBD2. V gave up 3 bases and J gave up 7 bases; unmatched junction bases: 5. Looked up from germline, CDR1 is WNHNN and CDR2 is SYGVQD (reference sequence). This CDR3 has 15 residues. CDR3 sequence: CASSESGTSGNEQFF. For the CDR3, the DNA is TGCGCCAGCAGTGAATCCGGGACTAGCGGAAATGAGCAGTTCTTC.

The CDR3 DNA is TGTGCCAGCAGTGGACAGGGGGTAGGTGGAACAGATACGCAGTATTTT. Protein sequence: CASSGQGVGGTDTQYF. This chain uses TRBV6-9 with TRBJ2-3; 10 nucleotides match TRBD1. Germline V CDR1 and CDR2: MNHGY, SVAAGI. V was pared by 5 bases and J by 3 bases, with 8 bases of the junction left unmatched. The CDR3 spans 16 residues.